In its sample, the clone carrying this T cell receptor beta chain was seen a few times. The antigen is not known. Sequenced material consisted of expressed TCRB transcripts (all of the isolated RNA was reverse transcribed). Libraries were prepared by immunoSEQ multiplex PCR; TCRdb keeps only in-frame clonotypes and omits some of them. The profile shows about 640,000 clones, around 11% of them singletons. The record originates from a study of beta chain features in type 1 diabetes. General observations from the study: Within each of all four CD4+ subsets, Type 1 diabetes patients had TCRB CDR3s that were moderately but significantly shorter.

V was trimmed by 5 bases and J by 1 base, leaving 19 bases between them. This CDR3 comprises 16 residues. Germline CDR1 and CDR2: SGHRS and YFSETQ. Heparinised blood was drawn once per donor, averaging about 0.11 L. The sequence was obtained from a man aged 25-40 years with type 1 diabetes. The specimen was naive CD4+ T cells from blood. This chain uses TRBV5-1 with TRBJ2-7; tentatively, D is TRBD1 or TRBD2 (6 bases each). CDR3 amino acids: CASRPTWGAQSYEQYF. The CDR3 DNA follows: TGCGCCAGCAGACCTACTTGGGGGGCTCAGTCCTACGAGCAGTACTTC.